Many counts were recorded for the clone carrying this T cell receptor beta chain. No antigen is known for it. At one end, the junction sequence differs from germline, possibly due to a read error. Thyroid surgery had not been preceded by any treatment in any patient. Per the original data handling: Clinicopathological groups of papillary thyroid cancer showed CDR3 differences that were used to build a distant-metastasis classifier. Through MiXCR, TCRdb re-clonotyped the PCR reads. For this entry, the V and J calls and clone size follow TCRdb and not the study's own pipeline. Counted here are about 39,000 clones, approximately 17% occurring once; the ten biggest clones make up about an eighth. The CDR3 loop spans 18 amino acids. This entry belongs to a study of metastatic and nonmetastatic thyroid tumors. Study-wide background: Across blood and tumor or nodule tissue, repertoires from malignant and benign thyroid patients were compared with one another. Study-wide points: Relative to benign nodules, malignant thyroid tumors were reportedly characterized by significantly elevated TCR beta diversity in blood and tumor.

The source is a female donor with papillary thyroid cancer or a benign thyroid nodule (not recorded which). Some clones in this sample may be carry-over from other donors' samples. This chain links TRBV12-3 or TRBV12-4 with TRBJ1-6; 7 bases match TRBD1. Sequencing input: tumor tissue. The CDR3, as DNA: TGTGCCAGCAGCCAAATTGGACAGGCGAGCTCCGATAATTCACCCCTCCACTTT. The encoded protein is CASSQIGQASSDNSPLHF.